A single sample gave rise to the 20 T cell receptor beta chains below, sequenced in a study of cytomegalovirus exposure and HLA in healthy donors. PCR employed 60 Vbeta and 13 Jbeta primers. Assay used: immunoSEQ multiplex PCR; TCRdb lists only in-frame clones, some missing. This table has under 150,000 clones, around 77% appearing once. Material for sequencing was PBMCs. Receptors were obtained from a man between 50 and 59 years old in good health and CMV-seronegative.

The chain has TRBV2 and TRBJ2-3; no clear D. Trimming left V 3 bases short and J 0 bases short, with 7 bases between. Germline loops: CDR1 SNHLY, CDR2 FYNNEI. CDR3 size: 14 residues. The CDR3 here is CASSEQFSTDTQYF. The CDR3 region has the DNA TGTGCCAGCAGTGAGCAGTTTAGCACAGATACGCAGTATTTT.

The chain carries TRBV2 and TRBJ1-1, with D perhaps matching TRBD1 (5 bases). From germline, CDR1 is SNHLY and CDR2 FYNNEI. Trimming removed 7 bases at V and 6 bases at J, with 15 bases between. The CDR3 extends over 13 amino acids. This CDR3 is CASTERAGAEAFF. The CDR3, as DNA: TGTGCCAGCACCGAGAGGGCGGGGGCTGAAGCTTTCTTT.

This chain connects TRBV10-3 to TRBJ1-1; 7 bases align to TRBD1. The CDR3 runs 15 residues. V lost 6 bases and J lost 4; bases outside the gene matches: 11. CDR1 is ENHRY, CDR2 SYGVKD, per germline. The CDR3: CAIREWDSRGTEAFF. CDR3 nucleotide sequence: TGTGCCATCAGGGAATGGGACAGTAGAGGCACTGAAGCTTTCTTT.

The J gene is TRBJ2-5, the V gene TRBV7-2; perhaps TRBD1 as D (5 bases). The ends were cut back, 7 bases at V and 10 bases at J, with 25 bases in the middle. The length of the CDR3 is 15 residues. Germline V gives CDR1 SGHTA, CDR2 FQGNSA. Here the CDR3 reads CASTETKGQGKGQYF. DNA of the CDR3: TGTGCCAGCACCGAAACGAAGGGTCAGGGCAAGGGCCAGTACTTC.

This clone was observed a few times. V usage is TRBV28 and J usage is TRBJ2-7; 7 positions match TRBD2. J was trimmed by 2 bases and V by 3 bases; bases with no gene match: 4. The germline gives CDR1 MDHEN, CDR2 SYDVKM. The CDR3 loop spans 14 amino acids. CDR3: CASSLGGVAYEQYF. The CDR3 bases are TGTGCCAGCAGTTTGGGGGGGGTGGCCTACGAGCAGTACTTC.

The chain combines TRBV7-2 with TRBJ2-7, with D hard to call. The germline V gene encodes CDR1 SGHTA and CDR2 FQGNSA. Trimming shortened V by 5 bases and J by 7 bases, and 15 bases separated the two germline ends. The CDR3 spans 13 residues. CDR3 nucleotides: TGTGCCAGCAGCCTACTGTCCCGATCGGAGCAGTACTTC. It specifies CASSLLSRSEQYF.

At least ten counts were recorded for this clone. The chain is built from TRBV7-8 and TRBJ2-7; 9 nucleotides agree with TRBD2. The CDR3 has 13 residues. Germline V gene lookup returns CDR1 SGHVS and CDR2 FQNEAQ. V shed 5 bases and J 6 bases; nucleotides not matched to a gene: 5. CDR3 residues: CASSPGLASEQYF. As DNA, the CDR3 is TGTGCCAGCAGCCCCGGACTAGCGAGCGAGCAGTACTTC.

This clone occurred once. The V call is TRBV7-9, the J call TRBJ1-4, with TRBD1 matching 10 bases. This CDR3 is built from 16 residues. CDR1 and CDR2 from the germline V gene are SEHNR and FQNEAQ (reference sequence). Trimming removed 4 bases from V and 8 bases from J; junction bases left unmatched: 10. This CDR3 reads CASSSLGGQGNEKLFF. The DNA for the CDR3 is TGTGCCAGCAGCTCACTTGGGGGACAGGGGAACGAAAAACTGTTTTTT.

J is TRBJ2-7 and V is TRBV5-1; 7 bases are a match to TRBD2. Germline-derived CDR1 and CDR2 are SGHRS and YFSETQ. Losses at the gene ends were 0 bases for V and 3 bases for J; bases not matched to a gene: 9. The CDR3 is 16 amino acids. This chain's CDR3 is CASSLAGGLSDYEQYF. CDR3 DNA sequence: TGCGCCAGCAGCTTGGCCGGGGGACTATCAGACTACGAGCAGTACTTC.

This chain joins TRBV5-1 and TRBJ1-4; tentative D call: TRBD1 (5 bases). This CDR3 spans 14 amino acids. V was trimmed by 3 bases and J by 8 bases, leaving 14 bases between them. Germline V gene lookup returns CDR1 SGHRS and CDR2 YFSETQ. Written as DNA, the CDR3 is TGCGCCAGCAGCTGGGGGGTTGTGAAGGAAAAACTGTTTTTT. Protein product: CASSWGVVKEKLFF.

The J gene is TRBJ1-1, the V gene TRBV5-5; TRBD1 agrees at 8 bases. Germline V CDR1 and CDR2: SGHKS, YYEKEE (reference sequence). V trimming: 4 bases; J trimming: 1 base; junction bases outside the gene matches: 9. The CDR3 is 16 residues long. CDR3: CASSGGQGIQNTEAFF. CDR3 nucleotide sequence: TGTGCCAGCAGCGGAGGACAGGGCATCCAGAACACTGAAGCTTTCTTT.

This clone is a singleton in its sample. The genes are TRBV10-3 and TRBJ1-2, with D hard to call. Per germline, CDR1 ENHRY and CDR2 SYGVKD. Between the trimmed V and J ends, which lost 2 bases and 7 bases, there was a span of 11 bases. The CDR3 covers 13 residues. In DNA, the CDR3 is TGTGCCATCAGTGAGAGGGAGCCCTCTGGCTACACCTTC. It specifies CAISEREPSGYTF.

This chain connects TRBV5-1 to TRBJ2-5; D gene ambiguous. CDR1 SGHRS and CDR2 YFSETQ come from the germline V gene. CDR3 size: 14 residues. Trimming shortened V by 1 base and J by 3 bases, and 10 bases separated the two germline ends. The CDR3 nucleotides read TGCGCCAGCAGCTTGTTGGTAACAAAAGAGACCCAGTACTTC. This sequence encodes CASSLLVTKETQYF.

V usage is TRBV5-1 and J usage is TRBJ2-5; 8 bases are shared with TRBD1. Unmatched junction bases numbered 13, after V lost 4 bases and J lost 5 bases. The CDR3 extends over 16 amino acids. The germline gives CDR1 SGHRS, CDR2 YFSETQ. The CDR3 loop is CASSAGQGRTPETQYF. CDR3 DNA sequence: TGCGCCAGCAGCGCTGGACAGGGTAGGACTCCGGAGACCCAGTACTTC.

This chain links TRBV30 with TRBJ1-2; D unresolved. V was cut by 3 bases and J by 0 bases, with 17 bases left in between. This CDR3 region has 16 residues. Germline CDR1 is GTSNPN and CDR2 is SVGIG (reference sequence). The CDR3 loop reads CAWSIGGASSNYGYTF. The CDR3 region has the DNA TGTGCCTGGAGCATAGGTGGAGCATCGTCTAACTATGGCTACACCTTC.

This clone was detected a few times. CDR3 coding DNA: TGTGCCAGCAGCGTGGACGGGACAGGGGGCTTGGAGCAGTACTTC. This sequence encodes CASSVDGTGGLEQYF. The V gene is TRBV9, the J gene TRBJ2-7, with 12 bases aligning to TRBD1. Per germline, CDR1 SGDLS and CDR2 YYNGEE. The CDR3 runs to 15 residues. V dropped 2 bases and J dropped 7; count of bases not matched to a gene: 7.

The chain employs TRBV5-5 and TRBJ1-2; 7 bases fit TRBD1. Losses at the gene ends were 0 bases for V and 4 bases for J; bases not matched to a gene: 9. Per the germline V gene, CDR1 is SGHKS and CDR2 is YYEKEE (reference sequence). The length of the CDR3 is 16 residues. This CDR3 is CASSLGGGGAFYGYTF. The CDR3, as DNA: TGTGCCAGCAGCTTGGGTGGAGGGGGCGCGTTCTATGGCTACACCTTC.

This rearrangement joins TRBV18 to TRBJ2-7, with TRBD2 matching 9 bases. The germline V gene has CDR1 KGHSH and CDR2 LQKENI. J lost 5 bases, V lost 4 bases, and 6 bases had no gene match. The CDR3 is 14 amino acids. The CDR3 sequence is CASSRLREGHEQYF. The CDR3 nucleotides are TGTGCCAGCTCACGCTTGCGGGAGGGCCACGAGCAGTACTTC.

The chain has TRBV15 and TRBJ1-6; D unclear. The CDR3 contains 12 residues. V lost 9 bases, J lost 7 bases, and 10 bases lay in between. Germline V gene sequence: CDR1 LNHNV, CDR2 YYDKDF (reference sequence). The CDR3 here is CATSSRNSPLHF. The CDR3 bases are TGTGCCACTTCATCGCGGAATTCACCCCTCCACTTT.

This clone is a singleton in its sample. The chain carries TRBV10-1 and TRBJ2-3, with 11 bases lining up with TRBD2. The CDR3 is made up of 14 amino acids. Germline V CDR1 and CDR2: WNHNN, SYGVQD (reference sequence). Unmatched junction bases numbered 5, after V lost 8 bases and J lost 4 bases. CDR3 bases: TGCGCCAGCTCTAGCGGGGGGACGGCAGATACGCAGTATTTT. It yields the protein CASSSGGTADTQYF.